Below, 2 T cell receptor beta chains from the same sample are listed, as sequenced in a study of T cells in Graves' hyperthyroidism and ophthalmopathy. TCR beta CDR3 sequences were amplified from RNA transcripts. In the first-round RT-PCR of the TCR CDR3, the HTBI primer set was used. TCRdb itself ran the multiplex PCR reads through MiXCR, one entry per CDR3 protein. The data show 300,000 to 450,000 distinct CDR3 sequences, about 13% seen once. Sequencing used blood. The receptor source for this set is a man aged 25-40 years with Graves' hyperthyroidism that later progressed to Graves' ophthalmopathy.

This clonotype has just a few counts. V and J are TRBV30 and TRBJ2-5; D ambiguous. The germline V gene has CDR1 GTSNPN and CDR2 SVGIG (reference sequence). V dropped 5 bases and J dropped 5 bases, with 9 bases sitting between them. The CDR3 is made up of 11 amino acids. The CDR3 spells CAWALGETQYF. CDR3 DNA sequence: TGTGCCTGGGCTTTGGGGGAGACCCAGTACTTC. Complete variable domain (other parts from reference TRBV30 and TRBJ2-5): SQTIHQWPATLVQPVGSPLSLECTVEGTSNPNLYWYRQAAGRGLQLLFYSVGIGQISSEVPQNLSASRPQDRQFILSSKKLLLSDSGFYLCAWALGETQYFGPGTRLLVL.

The genes are TRBV11-3 and TRBJ2-7, with TRBD1 identical over 7 bases. The junction had 18 bases not matched to a gene; V was cut back by 4 bases and J by 6 bases. This CDR3 spans 17 amino acids. CDR1 and CDR2 from the germline V gene are SGHNT and YENEEA. The CDR3 region has the DNA TGTGCCAGCAGCTCCCCATTAATCTTCGGGACAGAACGCGAGCAGTACTTC. Its protein product is CASSSPLIFGTEREQYF. Variable domain in full (rest from reference TRBV11-3 and TRBJ2-7): EAGVVQSPRYKIIEKKQPVAFWCNPISGHNTLYWYLQNLGQGPELLIRYENEEAVDDSQLPKDRFSAERLKGVDSTLKIQPAELGDSAVYLCASSSPLIFGTEREQYFGPGTRLTVT.